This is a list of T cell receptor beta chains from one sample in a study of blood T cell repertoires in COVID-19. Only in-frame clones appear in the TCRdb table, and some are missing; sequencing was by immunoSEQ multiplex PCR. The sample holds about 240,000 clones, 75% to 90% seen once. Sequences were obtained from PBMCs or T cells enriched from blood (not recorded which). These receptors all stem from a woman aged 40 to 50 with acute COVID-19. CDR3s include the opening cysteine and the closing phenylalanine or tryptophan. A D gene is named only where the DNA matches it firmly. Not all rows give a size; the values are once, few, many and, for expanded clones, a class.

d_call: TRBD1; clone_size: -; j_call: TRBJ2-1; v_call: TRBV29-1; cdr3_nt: TGCAGCGTTGAAGTGACAGGGGAGGCTAAGGAGCAGTTCTTC; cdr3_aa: CSVEVTGEAKEQFF
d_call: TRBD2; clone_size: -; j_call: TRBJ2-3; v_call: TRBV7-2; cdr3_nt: TGTGCCAGCAGCTCGCACCCCGGGACTAGCAGAGATACGCAGTATTTT; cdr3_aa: CASSSHPGTSRDTQYF
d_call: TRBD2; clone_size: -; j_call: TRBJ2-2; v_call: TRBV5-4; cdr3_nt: TGTGCCAGCAGCTTGGAAGGGACTAGGGTGCTGTTTTTT; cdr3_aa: CASSLEGTRVLFF
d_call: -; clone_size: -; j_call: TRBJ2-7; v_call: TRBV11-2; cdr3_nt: TGTGCCAGCAGCCTAAGGCGGGACCACTCCTACGAGCAGTACTTC; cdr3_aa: CASSLRRDHSYEQYF
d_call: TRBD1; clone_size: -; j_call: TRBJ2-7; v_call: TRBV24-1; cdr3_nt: TGTGCCACCAGTGATTCGGGACAGGGTTACGAGCAGTACTTC; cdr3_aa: CATSDSGQGYEQYF
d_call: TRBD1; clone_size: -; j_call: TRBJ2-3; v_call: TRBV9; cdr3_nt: TGTGCCAGCAGCGTCGGGACAGGGATCGGCACAGATACGCAGTATTTT; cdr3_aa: CASSVGTGIGTDTQYF
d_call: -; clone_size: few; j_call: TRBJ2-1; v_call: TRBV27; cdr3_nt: TGTGCCAGCAGTTTATCGAGGTTTAGGATTTTAAATGAGCAGTTCTTC; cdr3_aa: CASSLSRFRILNEQFF
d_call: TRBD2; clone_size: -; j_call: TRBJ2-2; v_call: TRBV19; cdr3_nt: TGTGCCAGTAGCCAGCTAGCGGTTAAGAACACCGGGGAGCTGTTTTTT; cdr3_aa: CASSQLAVKNTGELFF
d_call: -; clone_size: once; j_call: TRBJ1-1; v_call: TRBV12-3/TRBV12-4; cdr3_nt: TGTGCCAGCAGCTACAGGGTTGACACTGAAGCTTTCTTT; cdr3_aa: CASSYRVDTEAFF
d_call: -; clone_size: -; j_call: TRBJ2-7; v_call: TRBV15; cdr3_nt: TGTGCCACCAGCAGAGATTTGGCGGGGAACGAGCAGTACTTC; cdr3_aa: CATSRDLAGNEQYF
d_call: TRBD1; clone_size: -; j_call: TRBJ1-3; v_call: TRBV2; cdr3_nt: TGTGCCAGCACCACAACAGGGGTCTCTGGAAACACCATATATTTT; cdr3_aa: CASTTTGVSGNTIYF
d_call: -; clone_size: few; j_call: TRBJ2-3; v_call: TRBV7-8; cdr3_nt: TGTGCCAGCAGCTTAGTAACAGGACGGAGCACAGATACGCAGTATTTT; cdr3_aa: CASSLVTGRSTDTQYF
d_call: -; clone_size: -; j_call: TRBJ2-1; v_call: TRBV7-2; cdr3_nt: TGTGCCAGCAGCTTAGGAGAGGTTGAGCAGTTCTTC; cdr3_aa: CASSLGEVEQFF
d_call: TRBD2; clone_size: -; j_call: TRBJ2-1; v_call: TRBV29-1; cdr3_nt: TGCAGCGTTCTCCTAGCGGGAGGATACAATGAGCAGTTCTTC; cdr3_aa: CSVLLAGGYNEQFF
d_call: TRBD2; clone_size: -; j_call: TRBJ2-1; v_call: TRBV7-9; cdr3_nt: TGTGCCAGCAGCTTAGTTAGCGGGAGGTACCAAATTAATGAGCAGTTCTTC; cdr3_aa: CASSLVSGRYQINEQFF
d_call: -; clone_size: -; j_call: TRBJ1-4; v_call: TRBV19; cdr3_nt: TGTGCCAGTAGAGGAGCCGGGATCGGGAAAAAACTGTTTTTT; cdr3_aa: CASRGAGIGKKLFF
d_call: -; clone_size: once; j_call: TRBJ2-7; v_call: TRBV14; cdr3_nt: TGTGCCAGCAGCCAAAGCATCTACGAGCAGTACTTC; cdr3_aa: CASSQSIYEQYF
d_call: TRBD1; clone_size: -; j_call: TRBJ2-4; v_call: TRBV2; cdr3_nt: TGTGCCAGCAGTGGACAGGGGAAAAACATTCAGTACTTC; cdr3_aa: CASSGQGKNIQYF
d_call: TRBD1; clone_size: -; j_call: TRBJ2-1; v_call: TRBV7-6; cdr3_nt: TGTGCCAGCAGCTTCGCCTGGACAGGCCCAGCCTACAATGAGCAGTTCTTC; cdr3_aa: CASSFAWTGPAYNEQFF
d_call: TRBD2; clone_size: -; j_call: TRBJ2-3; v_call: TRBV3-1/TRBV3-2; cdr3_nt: TGTGCCAGCAGCCAAGATCAAGCGGGAGGACCAGATACGCAGTATTTT; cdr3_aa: CASSQDQAGGPDTQYF
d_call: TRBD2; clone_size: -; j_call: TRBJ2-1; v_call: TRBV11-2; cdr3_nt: TGTGCCAGCAGCTTAGAGATCCCTGGACTAGCGGGAGTAAGGGGCGGGGAGCAGTTCTTC; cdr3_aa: CASSLEIPGLAGVRGGEQFF
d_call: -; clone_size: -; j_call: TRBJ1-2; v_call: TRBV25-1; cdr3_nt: TGTGCCAGCAGTGATAGGGACGGCACAGGGTGGGGCTACACCTTC; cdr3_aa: CASSDRDGTGWGYTF
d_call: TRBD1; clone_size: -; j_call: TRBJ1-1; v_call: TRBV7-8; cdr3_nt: TGTGCCAGCAGCTTACGGTCGAGCGGCGGGACAGGGGACACTGAAGCTTTCTTT; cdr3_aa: CASSLRSSGGTGDTEAFF
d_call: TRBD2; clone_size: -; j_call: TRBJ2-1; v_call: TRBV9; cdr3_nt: TGTGCCAGCAGCGCCTGGACTAGCGAGACCTACAATGAGCAGTTCTTC; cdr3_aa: CASSAWTSETYNEQFF
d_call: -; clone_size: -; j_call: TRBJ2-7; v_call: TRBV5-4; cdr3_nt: TGTGCCAGCAGCTTGGATCAGGGAAGCTCCTACGAGCAGTACTTC; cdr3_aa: CASSLDQGSSYEQYF
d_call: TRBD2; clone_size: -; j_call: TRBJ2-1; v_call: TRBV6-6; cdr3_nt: TGTGCCAGCAGTTACCCAACCGGGACTAAATACAATGAGCAGTTCTTC; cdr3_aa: CASSYPTGTKYNEQFF
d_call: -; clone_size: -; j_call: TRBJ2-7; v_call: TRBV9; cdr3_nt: TGTGCCAGCAGCGTAGAGCTAGCCTCCGAGCAGTACTTC; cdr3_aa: CASSVELASEQYF
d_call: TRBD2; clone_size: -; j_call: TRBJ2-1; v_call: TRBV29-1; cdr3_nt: TGCAGCGGCGGCCAGCGGGGGTTATACAATGAGCAGTTCTTC; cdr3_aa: CSGGQRGLYNEQFF
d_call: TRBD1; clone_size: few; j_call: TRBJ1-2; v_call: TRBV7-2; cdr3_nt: TGTGCCAGCAGCTCTTACCCCCGGGACAGGGGCTTTGGCTACACCTTC; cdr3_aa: CASSSYPRDRGFGYTF
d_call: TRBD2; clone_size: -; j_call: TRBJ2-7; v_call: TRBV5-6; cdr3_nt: TGTGCCAGCAGCTTGGGAAGCGGGGGAACCTACGAGCAGTACTTC; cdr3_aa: CASSLGSGGTYEQYF
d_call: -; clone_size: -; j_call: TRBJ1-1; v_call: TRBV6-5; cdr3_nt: TGTGCCAGCAGCCAAAAAAACGGGGGGACTGAAGCTTTCTTT; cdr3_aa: CASSQKNGGTEAFF
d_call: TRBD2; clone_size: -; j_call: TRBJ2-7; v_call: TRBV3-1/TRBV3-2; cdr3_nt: TGTGCCAGCAGCCAGAGGACTAGCTACGAGCAGTACTTC; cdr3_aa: CASSQRTSYEQYF
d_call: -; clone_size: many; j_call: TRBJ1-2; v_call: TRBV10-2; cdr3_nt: TGCGCCAGCAGTGACAGGGAAAAGAACTATGGCTACACCTTC; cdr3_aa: CASSDREKNYGYTF
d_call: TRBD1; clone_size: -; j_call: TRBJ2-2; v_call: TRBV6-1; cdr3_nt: TGTGCCAGCAGTGAAAAGATTATTGGGGGACAGTTCGCGAACACCGGGGAGCTGTTTTTT; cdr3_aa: CASSEKIIGGQFANTGELFF
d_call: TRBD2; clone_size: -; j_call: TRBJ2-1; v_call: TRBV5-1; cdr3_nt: TGCGCCAGCAGCCCGACTAGCGGTCCAATGAATGAGCAGTTCTTC; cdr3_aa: CASSPTSGPMNEQFF
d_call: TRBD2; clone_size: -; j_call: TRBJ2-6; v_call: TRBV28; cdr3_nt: TGTGCCAGCAGTGCTCCGGGGGGTTCTGGGGCCAACGTCCTGACTTTC; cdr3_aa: CASSAPGGSGANVLTF
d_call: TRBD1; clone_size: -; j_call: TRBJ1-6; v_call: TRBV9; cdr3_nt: TGTGCCAGCAGCGCCGGGACAGGGGTTGGCTCACCCCTCCACTTT; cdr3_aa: CASSAGTGVGSPLHF
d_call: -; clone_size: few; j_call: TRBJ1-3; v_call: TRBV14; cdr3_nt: TGTGCCAGCAGCCAATTTTTGGGGAGCTCTGGAAACACCATATATTTT; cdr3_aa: CASSQFLGSSGNTIYF
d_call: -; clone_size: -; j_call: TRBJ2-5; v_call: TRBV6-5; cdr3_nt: TGTGCCAGCAGTATGGACTTACCTCAAGAGACCCAGTACTTC; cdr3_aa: CASSMDLPQETQYF
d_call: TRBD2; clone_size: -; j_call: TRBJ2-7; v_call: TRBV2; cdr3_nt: TGTGCCAGCAGTCCTAATGGACTAGCCGGTGAGCAGTACTTC; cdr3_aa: CASSPNGLAGEQYF
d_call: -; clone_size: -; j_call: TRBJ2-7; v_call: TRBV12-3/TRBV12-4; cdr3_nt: TGTGCACCGGAGACCTACGAGCAGTACTTC; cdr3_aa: CAPETYEQYF